This TCR beta chain came from a study of response to subunit inactivated influenza vaccine. Study-wide results and limits: Only a handful of new T cells, the authors suggested, are recruited with each seasonal influenza vaccination.

As regards this clonotype: Its antigen is as yet unknown.

TCRdb itself ran the RT-PCR reads through MiXCR, one entry per CDR3 protein. Found here are 540,000 or so distinct CDR3 sequences, 10% to 15% of them singletons; the top ten hold around 13%. The clonotype was recovered from a man between 45 and 60 years old who received an inactivated influenza vaccine. This material consisted of PBMCs from blood, taken 40 to 50 days after vaccination.

The CDR3 sequence is CASSLIGSGTDTQYF. Written as DNA, the CDR3 is TGCGCCAGCAGCTTGATAGGGAGTGGCACAGATACGCAGTATTTT. This sequence joins TRBV5-1 and TRBJ2-3; a possible D gene is TRBD2 (5 bases). Germline V gives CDR1 SGHRS, CDR2 YFSETQ. Trimming shortened V by 1 base and J by 1 base, and 10 bases separated the two germline ends. The CDR3 spans 15 residues.